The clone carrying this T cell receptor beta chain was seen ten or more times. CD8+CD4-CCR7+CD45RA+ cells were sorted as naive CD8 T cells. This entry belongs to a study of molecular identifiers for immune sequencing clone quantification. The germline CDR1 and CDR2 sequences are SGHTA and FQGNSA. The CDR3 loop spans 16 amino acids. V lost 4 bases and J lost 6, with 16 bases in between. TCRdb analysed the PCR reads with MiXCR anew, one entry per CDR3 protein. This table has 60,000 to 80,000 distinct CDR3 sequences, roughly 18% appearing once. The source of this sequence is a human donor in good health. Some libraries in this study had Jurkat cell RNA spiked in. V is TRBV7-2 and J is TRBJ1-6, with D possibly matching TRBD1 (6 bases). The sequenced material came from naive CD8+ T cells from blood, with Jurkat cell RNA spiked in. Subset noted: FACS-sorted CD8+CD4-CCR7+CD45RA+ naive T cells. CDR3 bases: TGTGCCAGCAGCTCAACACAGGGATTACTTAATTCACCCCTCCACTTT. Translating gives CASSSTQGLLNSPLHF. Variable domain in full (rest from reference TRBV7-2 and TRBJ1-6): GAGVSQSPSNKVTEKGKDVELRCDPISGHTALYWYRQSLGQGLEFLIYFQGNSAPDKSGLPSDRFSAERTGGSVSTLTIQRTQQEDSAVYLCASSSTQGLLNSPLHFGNGTRLTVT.